This T cell receptor (beta chain) comes out of a study of response to subunit inactivated influenza vaccine (dated by TCRdb to about 2018). About the full investigation: To follow how T cells responded to a trivalent subunit inactivated influenza vaccine, the researchers relied on deep quantitative profiling of the T cell receptor repertoire.

The method was RT-PCR. This sample was sequenced with an Illumina HiSeq 2500. TCRdb reworked the public reads: Q25 trimming with fastp, MiXCR clone assembly, productive beta chains retained. One record per CDR3 amino acid sequence lists the most common genes and DNA. The table for this sample lists about half a million distinct CDR3 sequences; roughly 25% of them were counted only once. About 1.9% of the sample lies in the top ten. What the work shows at the level of the full study, not this receptor alone: The authors proposed that each seasonal influenza vaccination may bring in only a limited number of new T cells.

A note on this clonotype: The antigen it recognizes is unknown. Within one base of it there is no much larger clone, and no base qualities were kept.

V is reduced by 1 base and J by 6 bases, leaving a spacing of 19 bases between them. The CDR3 contains 17 residues, cysteine and phenylalanine counted. Only CDR3 DNA is held: 51 bases, read in frame from base 1. The germline V gene yields MGHDK for CDR1 and SYGVNS for CDR2. Material: CD4+ T cells sorted from PBMCs, obtained around 5 days after vaccination. The V and J segments used are TRBV25-1 and TRBJ2-1; the D element might be TRBD1 or TRBD2, as each aligns at 5 bases. This sequence was found in a man aged 45-65 years who received an inactivated influenza vaccine. Donor details come from another sample of the same person, matched by shared clones. The sequenced DNA is TGTGCCAGCAGTGAATGGGGACGGTCCCCGTTTGTCAATGAGCAGTTCTTC. This translates into CASSEWGRSPFVNEQFF.